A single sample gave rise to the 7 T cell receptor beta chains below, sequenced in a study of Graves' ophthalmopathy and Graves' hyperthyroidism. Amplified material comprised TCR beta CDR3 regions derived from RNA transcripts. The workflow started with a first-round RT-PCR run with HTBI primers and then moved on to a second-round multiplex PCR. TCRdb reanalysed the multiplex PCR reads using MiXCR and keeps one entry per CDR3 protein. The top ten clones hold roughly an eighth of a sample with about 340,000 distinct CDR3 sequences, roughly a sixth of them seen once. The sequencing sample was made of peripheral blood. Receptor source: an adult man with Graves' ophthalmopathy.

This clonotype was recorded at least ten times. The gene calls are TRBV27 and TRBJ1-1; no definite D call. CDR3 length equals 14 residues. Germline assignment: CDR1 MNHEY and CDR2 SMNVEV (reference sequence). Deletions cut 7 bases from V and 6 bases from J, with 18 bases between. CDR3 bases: TGTGCCAGCACACCACTGGGGTCGTACGCTGAAGCTTTCTTT. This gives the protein CASTPLGSYAEAFF.

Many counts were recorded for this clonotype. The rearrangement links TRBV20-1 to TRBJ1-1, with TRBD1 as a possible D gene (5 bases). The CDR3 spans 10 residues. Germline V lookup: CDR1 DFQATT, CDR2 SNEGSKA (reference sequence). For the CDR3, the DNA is TGCAGAGGGTGGGGGGTGGAAGCTTTCTTT. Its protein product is CRGWGVEAFF.

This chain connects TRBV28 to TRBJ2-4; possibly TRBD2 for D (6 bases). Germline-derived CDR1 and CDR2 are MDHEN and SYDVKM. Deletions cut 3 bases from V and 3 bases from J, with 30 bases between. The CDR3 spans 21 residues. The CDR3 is CASSFFPTNFGRRPRKNIQYF. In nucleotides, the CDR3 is TGTGCCAGCAGTTTCTTCCCAACAAATTTCGGGAGACGACCTCGCAAAAACATTCAGTACTTC.

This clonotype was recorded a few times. This CDR3 is CASSYTPGVEAFF. The CDR3 DNA sequence: TGTGCCAGCAGTTACACCCCGGGAGTTGAAGCTTTCTTT. The gene calls are TRBV6-2 or TRBV6-3 and TRBJ1-1, with D uncertain. The germline V gene encodes CDR1 MNHEY and CDR2 SVGEGT. V lost 2 bases and J lost 7, with 11 bases in between. This CDR3 is built from 13 residues.

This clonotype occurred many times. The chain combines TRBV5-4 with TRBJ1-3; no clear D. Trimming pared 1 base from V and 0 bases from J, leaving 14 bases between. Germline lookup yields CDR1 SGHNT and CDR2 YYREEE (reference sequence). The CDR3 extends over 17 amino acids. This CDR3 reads CASSLFLAGSSGNTIYF. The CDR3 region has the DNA TGTGCCAGCAGCTTGTTTCTCGCGGGAAGCTCTGGAAACACCATATATTTT.

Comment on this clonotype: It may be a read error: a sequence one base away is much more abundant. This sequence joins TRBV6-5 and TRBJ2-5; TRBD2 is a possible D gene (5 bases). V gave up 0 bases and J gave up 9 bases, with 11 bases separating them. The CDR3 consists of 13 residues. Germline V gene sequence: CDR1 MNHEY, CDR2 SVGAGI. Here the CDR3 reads CASSYSSVEAQYF. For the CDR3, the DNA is TGTGCCAGCAGTTACTCCTCCGTGGAGGCCCAGTACTTC.

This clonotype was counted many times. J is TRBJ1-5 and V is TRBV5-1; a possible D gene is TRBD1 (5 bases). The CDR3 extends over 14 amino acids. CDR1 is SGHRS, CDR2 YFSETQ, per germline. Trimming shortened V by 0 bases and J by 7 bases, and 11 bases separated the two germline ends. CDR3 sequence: CASSLGAGIQPQHF. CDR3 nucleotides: TGCGCCAGCAGCTTGGGTGCAGGGATCCAGCCCCAGCATTTT.